The 8 T cell receptor beta chains given below trace back to one sample, sequenced in a study of blood T cell repertoires in COVID-19. Clones were sequenced by immunoSEQ multiplex PCR, and TCRdb holds only the in-frame ones, with some missing. The table shows some 220,000 clones, with around 83% occurring only once. Sequencing was carried out using PBMCs or T cells enriched from blood (not recorded which). The receptors here all came from a middle-aged woman with acute COVID-19.

J is TRBJ2-7 and V is TRBV7-2, with 10 bases that match TRBD1. The J segment lost 4 bases and the V segment lost 5 bases, leaving 8 bases of the junction unmatched. CDR1 SGHTA and CDR2 FQGNSA come from the germline V gene. The CDR3 loop spans 15 amino acids. This CDR3 is CASSTGTGVQYEQYF. In DNA form, the CDR3 reads TGTGCCAGCAGCACTGGGACAGGGGTTCAGTACGAGCAGTACTTC.

This clone was observed a single time. V and J are TRBV19 and TRBJ1-5, with a tentative D call TRBD1 (6 bases). The germline CDR1 and CDR2 sequences are LNHDA and SQIVND (reference sequence). Trimming took 3 bases from V and 6 from J, leaving 12 bases between them. The CDR3 is 14 amino acids. The CDR3 is CASSMRTDRQPQHF. The DNA for the CDR3 is TGTGCCAGTAGTATGAGGACAGATCGTCAGCCCCAGCATTTT.

The rearrangement links TRBV28 to TRBJ1-2; 10 bases line up with TRBD1. CDR3 length: 14 amino acids. V was pared by 5 bases and J by 3 bases, with 3 bases of the junction left unmatched. Germline V gene sequence: CDR1 MDHEN, CDR2 SYDVKM. The CDR3 bases are TGTGCCAGCAGTGCCGGGACAGGGGACTATGGCTACACCTTC. Translating it yields CASSAGTGDYGYTF.

The CDR3 DNA sequence: TGTGCCAGCAGCATAGCGGGAGCCCGCTCCTACAATGAGCAGTTCTTC. This encodes CASSIAGARSYNEQFF. The chain employs TRBV7-3 and TRBJ2-1; TRBD2 matches at 9 bases. The germline V gene encodes CDR1 SGHTA and CDR2 FQGTGA. The V gene end was trimmed by 5 bases and the J gene end by 0 bases; junction bases not matched to a gene: 5. CDR3 length: 16 amino acids.

The genes are TRBV6-5 and TRBJ2-2, with D unresolved. Per germline, CDR1 MNHEY and CDR2 SVGAGI. This CDR3 spans 13 amino acids. V was clipped by 6 bases and J by 1 base, with 6 bases between them. As DNA, the CDR3 is TGTGCCAGCAGCCCCAGGAACACCGGGGAGCTGTTTTTT. Amino acids: CASSPRNTGELFF.

The chain recombines TRBV7-2 with TRBJ2-7, with 8 bases lining up with TRBD1. The V segment lost 6 bases and the J segment 7 bases; nucleotides outside the gene matches: 14. CDR1 is SGHTA, CDR2 FQGNSA, per germline. This CDR3 has 15 residues. This CDR3 reads CASRKISQGAGEQYF. CDR3 nucleotide sequence: TGTGCCAGCAGGAAAATAAGTCAGGGGGCAGGGGAGCAGTACTTC.

Only a few counts were recorded for this clone. The DNA of the CDR3 is TGTGCCAGCAGGCCGACAGGGAAAGGGGGATATGGCTACACCTTC. It codes for CASRPTGKGGYGYTF. The chain recombines TRBV5-8 with TRBJ1-2; the match to TRBD1 covers 7 bases. This CDR3 has 15 residues. V was clipped by 5 bases and J by 5 bases; unmatched bases: 12. Germline V gene lookup returns CDR1 SGHTS and CDR2 YDEGEE.

The chain joins TRBV7-8 to TRBJ1-1; D remains ambiguous. V shed 1 base and J shed 1 base, with 4 bases lying between them. Germline V gives CDR1 SGHVS, CDR2 FQNEAQ. The CDR3 consists of 13 residues. In nucleotides, the CDR3 is TGTGCCAGCAGCTTAGAACAGAACACTGAAGCTTTCTTT. It encodes CASSLEQNTEAFF.